This T cell receptor beta chain was documented in a study of control samples from healthy donors and cancer patients. The germline V gene encodes CDR1 ENHRY and CDR2 SYGVKD. This CDR3 spans 13 amino acids. The ends were cut back, 3 bases at V and 4 bases at J, with 10 bases in the middle. Sequencing used immunoSEQ multiplex PCR; TCRdb keeps in-frame clones, though not all of them. The table shows tens of thousands of clones, with 85% to 90% occurring only once. Sequencing used PBMCs. This TCR derives from a woman between 50 and 59 years old with colorectal cancer. The V and J genes are TRBV10-3 and TRBJ2-7; D remains ambiguous. The CDR3 bases are TGTGCCATCAGTGAAGCTGGGGAATACGAGCAGTACGTC. Translated: CAISEAGEYEQYV.